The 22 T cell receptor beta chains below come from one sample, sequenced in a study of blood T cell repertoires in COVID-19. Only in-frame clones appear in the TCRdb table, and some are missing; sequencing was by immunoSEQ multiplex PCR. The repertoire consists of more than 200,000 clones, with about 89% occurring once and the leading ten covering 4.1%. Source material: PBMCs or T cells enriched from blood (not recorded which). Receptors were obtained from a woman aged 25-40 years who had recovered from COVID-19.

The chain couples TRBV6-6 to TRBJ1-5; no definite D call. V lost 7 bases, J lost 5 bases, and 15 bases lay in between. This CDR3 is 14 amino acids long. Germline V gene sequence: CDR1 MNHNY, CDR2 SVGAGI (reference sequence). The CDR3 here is CASTEGRTHQPQHF. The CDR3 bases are TGTGCCAGCACCGAGGGCCGCACGCATCAGCCCCAGCATTTT.

CDR3 protein: CASSQVLGQGDSNQPQHF. CDR3 bases: TGTGCCAGCAGCCAAGTACTGGGACAGGGAGATAGCAATCAGCCCCAGCATTTT. The chain combines TRBV3-1 (or the pseudogene TRBV3-2) with TRBJ1-5; 9 nucleotides align to TRBD1. In germline, CDR1 is LGHDT, CDR2 YNNKEL (reference sequence). With V trimmed by 1 base and J by 0 bases, 7 bases remained unmatched. The CDR3 has 18 residues.

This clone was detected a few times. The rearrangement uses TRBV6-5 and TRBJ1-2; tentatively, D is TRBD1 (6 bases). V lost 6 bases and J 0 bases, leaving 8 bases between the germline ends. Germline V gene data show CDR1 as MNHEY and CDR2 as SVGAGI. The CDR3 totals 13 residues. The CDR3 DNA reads TGTGCCAGCAGGACAGGAGCTAACTATGGCTACACCTTC. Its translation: CASRTGANYGYTF.

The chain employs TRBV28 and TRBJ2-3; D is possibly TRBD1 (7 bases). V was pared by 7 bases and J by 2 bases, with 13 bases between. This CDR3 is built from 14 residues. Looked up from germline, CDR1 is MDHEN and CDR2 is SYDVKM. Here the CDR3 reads CASISRGATDTQYF. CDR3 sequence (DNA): TGTGCCAGCATATCCAGGGGGGCCACAGATACGCAGTATTTT. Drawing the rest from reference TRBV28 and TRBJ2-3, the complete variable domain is DVKVTQSSRYLVKRTGEKVFLECVQDMDHENMFWYRQDPGLGLRLIYFSYDVKMKEKGDIPEGYSVSREKKERFSLILESASTNQTSMYLCASISRGATDTQYFGPGTRLTVL.

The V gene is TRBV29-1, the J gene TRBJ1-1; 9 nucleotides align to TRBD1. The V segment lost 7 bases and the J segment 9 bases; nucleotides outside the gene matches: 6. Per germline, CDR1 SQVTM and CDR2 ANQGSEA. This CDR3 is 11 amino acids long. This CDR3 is CSGTGGEKAFF. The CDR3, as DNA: TGCAGCGGTACAGGGGGCGAAAAAGCTTTCTTT. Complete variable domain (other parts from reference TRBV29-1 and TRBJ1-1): SAVISQKPSRDICQRGTSLTIQCQVDSQVTMMFWYRQQPGQSLTLIATANQGSEATYESGFVIDKFPISRPNLTFSTLTVSNMSPEDSSIYLCSGTGGEKAFFGQGTRLTVV.

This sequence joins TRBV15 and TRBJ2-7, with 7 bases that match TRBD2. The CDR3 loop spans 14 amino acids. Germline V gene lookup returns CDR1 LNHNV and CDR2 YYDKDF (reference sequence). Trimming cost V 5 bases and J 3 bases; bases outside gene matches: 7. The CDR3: CATSRGRTIYEQYF. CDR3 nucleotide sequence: TGTGCCACCAGCCGCGGGAGAACAATCTACGAGCAGTACTTC. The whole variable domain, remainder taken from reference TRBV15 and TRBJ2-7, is DAMVIQNPRYQVTQFGKPVTLSCSQTLNHNVMYWYQQKSSQAPKLLFHYYDKDFNNEADTPDNFQSRRPNTSFCFLDIRSPGLGDTAMYLCATSRGRTIYEQYFGPGTRLTVT.

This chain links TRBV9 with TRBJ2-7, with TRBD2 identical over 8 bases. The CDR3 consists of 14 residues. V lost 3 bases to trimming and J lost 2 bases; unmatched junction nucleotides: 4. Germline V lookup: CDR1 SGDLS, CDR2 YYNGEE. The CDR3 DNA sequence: TGTGCCAGCAGCGCCGGACTAGCCCCCTACGAGCAGTACTTC. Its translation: CASSAGLAPYEQYF.

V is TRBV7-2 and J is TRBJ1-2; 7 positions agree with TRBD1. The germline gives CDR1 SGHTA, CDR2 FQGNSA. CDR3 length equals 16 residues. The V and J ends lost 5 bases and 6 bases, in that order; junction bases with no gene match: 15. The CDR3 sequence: CASSPRTGESGDGYTF. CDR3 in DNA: TGTGCCAGCAGCCCGCGAACAGGGGAGAGTGGTGATGGCTACACCTTC.

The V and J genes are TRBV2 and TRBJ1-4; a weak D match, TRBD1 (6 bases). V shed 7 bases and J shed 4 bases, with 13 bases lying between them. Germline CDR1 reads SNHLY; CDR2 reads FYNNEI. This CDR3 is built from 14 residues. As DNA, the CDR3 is TGTGCCAGCAATTACAGGGCCCTTAATGAAAAACTGTTTTTT. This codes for CASNYRALNEKLFF.

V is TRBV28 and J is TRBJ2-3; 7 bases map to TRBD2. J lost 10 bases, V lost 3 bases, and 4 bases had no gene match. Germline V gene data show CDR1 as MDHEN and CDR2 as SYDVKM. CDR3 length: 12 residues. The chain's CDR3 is CASSLEREAQYF. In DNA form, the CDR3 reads TGTGCCAGCAGTTTGGAGCGGGAAGCGCAGTATTTT.

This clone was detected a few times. The CDR3 DNA is TGTGCCAGCAGTTCGGGACAGGCCAAGGACCGGGAAAAACTGTTTTTT. Encoded protein: CASSSGQAKDREKLFF. The chain is built from TRBV28 and TRBJ1-4; 8 nucleotides line up with TRBD1. Germline lookup yields CDR1 MDHEN and CDR2 SYDVKM. The CDR3 extends over 16 amino acids. V was clipped by 4 bases and J by 8 bases; unmatched bases: 12.

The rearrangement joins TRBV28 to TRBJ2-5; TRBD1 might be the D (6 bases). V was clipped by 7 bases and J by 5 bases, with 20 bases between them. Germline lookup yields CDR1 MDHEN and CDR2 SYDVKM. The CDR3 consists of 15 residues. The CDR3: CASKSEDRVGETQYF. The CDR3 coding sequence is TGTGCCAGCAAGTCCGAGGACAGAGTAGGCGAGACCCAGTACTTC.

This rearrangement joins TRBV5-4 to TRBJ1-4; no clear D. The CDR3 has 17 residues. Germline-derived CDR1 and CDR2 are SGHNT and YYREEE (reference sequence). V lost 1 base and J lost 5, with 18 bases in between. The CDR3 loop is CASSLFRGEETNEKLFF. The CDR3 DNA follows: TGTGCCAGCAGCTTGTTTCGGGGTGAGGAAACAAATGAAAAACTGTTTTTT. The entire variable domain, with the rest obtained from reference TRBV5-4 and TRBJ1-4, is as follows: ETGVTQSPTHLIKTRGQQVTLRCSSQSGHNTVSWYQQALGQGPQFIFQYYREEENGRGNFPPRFSGLQFPNYSSELNVNALELDDSALYLCASSLFRGEETNEKLFFGSGTQLSVL.

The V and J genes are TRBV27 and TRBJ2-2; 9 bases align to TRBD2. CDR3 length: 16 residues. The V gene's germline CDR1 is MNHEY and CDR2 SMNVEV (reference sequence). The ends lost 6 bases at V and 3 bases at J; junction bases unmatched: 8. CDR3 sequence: CASSLAGNLYTGELFF. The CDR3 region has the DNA TGTGCCAGCAGCCTAGCGGGAAATTTGTACACCGGGGAGCTGTTTTTT.

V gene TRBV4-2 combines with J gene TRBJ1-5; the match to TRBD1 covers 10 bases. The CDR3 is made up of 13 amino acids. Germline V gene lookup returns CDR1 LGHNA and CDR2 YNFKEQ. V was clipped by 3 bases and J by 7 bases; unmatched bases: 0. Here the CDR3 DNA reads TGTGCCAGCAGCCAGGACAGGGGGCAGCCCCAGCATTTT. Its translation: CASSQDRGQPQHF.

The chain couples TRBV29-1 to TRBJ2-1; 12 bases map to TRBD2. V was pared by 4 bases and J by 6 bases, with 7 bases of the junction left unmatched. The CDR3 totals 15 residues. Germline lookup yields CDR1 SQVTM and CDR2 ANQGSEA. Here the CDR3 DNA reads TGCAGCGTTGGTCAAGCTAGCGGGAGGGGCAATGAGCAGTTCTTC. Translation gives CSVGQASGRGNEQFF.

CDR3 protein: CAEDRINSPLHF. CDR3 bases: TGTGCCGAGGACAGGATCAATTCACCCCTCCACTTT. The genes are TRBV30 and TRBJ1-6, with TRBD1 matching 7 bases. The CDR3 has 12 residues. The V gene's germline CDR1 is GTSNPN and CDR2 SVGIG (reference sequence). The V segment lost 8 bases and the J segment 7 bases; nucleotides outside the gene matches: 5.

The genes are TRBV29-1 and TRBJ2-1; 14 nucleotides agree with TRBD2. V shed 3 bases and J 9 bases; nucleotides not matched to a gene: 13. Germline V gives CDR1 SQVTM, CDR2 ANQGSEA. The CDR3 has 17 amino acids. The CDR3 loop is CSVDGQLGLAGASEQFF. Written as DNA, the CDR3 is TGCAGCGTTGATGGACAACTGGGACTAGCGGGAGCTAGTGAGCAGTTCTTC.

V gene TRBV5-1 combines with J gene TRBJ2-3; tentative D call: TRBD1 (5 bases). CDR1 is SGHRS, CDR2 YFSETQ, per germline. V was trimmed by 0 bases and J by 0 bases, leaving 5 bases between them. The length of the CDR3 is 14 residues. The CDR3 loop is CASSLEGSTDTQYF. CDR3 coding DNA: TGCGCCAGCAGCTTGGAGGGGAGCACAGATACGCAGTATTTT.

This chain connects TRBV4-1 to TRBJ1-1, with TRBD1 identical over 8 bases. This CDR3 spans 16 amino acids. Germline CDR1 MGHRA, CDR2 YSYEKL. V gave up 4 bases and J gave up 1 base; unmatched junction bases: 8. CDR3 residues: CASSPFLQGANTEAFF. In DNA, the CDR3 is TGCGCCAGCAGCCCATTTCTCCAGGGGGCGAACACTGAAGCTTTCTTT.

This CDR3 reads CASSQAGPGQGAETQYF. CDR3 bases: TGTGCCAGCAGCCAGGCGGGTCCGGGACAGGGGGCGGAGACCCAGTACTTC. The J gene is TRBJ2-5, the V gene TRBV3-1 (or the pseudogene TRBV3-2); TRBD1 matches 12 bases. Per germline, CDR1 LGHDT and CDR2 YNNKEL (reference sequence). This CDR3 comprises 17 residues. V lost 3 bases and J lost 5; bases outside the gene matches: 10.

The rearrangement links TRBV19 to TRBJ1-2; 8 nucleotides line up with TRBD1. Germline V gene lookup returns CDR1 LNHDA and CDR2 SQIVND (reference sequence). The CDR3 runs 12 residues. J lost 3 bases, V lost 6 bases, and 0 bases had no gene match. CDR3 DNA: TGTGCCAGTAGGACAGGGGACTATGGCTACACCTTC. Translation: CASRTGDYGYTF.